What follows are 21 T cell receptor beta chains derived from one specimen sequenced in a study of blood T cell repertoires in COVID-19. Profiled with immunoSEQ multiplex PCR; TCRdb holds only in-frame clones, not every one. The profile shows roughly 38,000 clones, roughly 89% of them singletons. The source material was peripheral blood. Source of these receptors: a man aged 60 to 75 with active or convalescent COVID-19.

This clone was seen just once. This chain links TRBV7-2 with TRBJ2-1; 13 bases line up with TRBD2. Germline-derived CDR1 and CDR2 are SGHTA and FQGNSA. The CDR3 is 16 residues long. Trimming took 5 bases from V and 2 from J; bases not matched to a gene: 3. CDR3 DNA: TGTGCCAGCAGCCCACTAGCGGGAGGGCCCTACAATGAGCAGTTCTTC. Amino acid sequence: CASSPLAGGPYNEQFF.

The chain recombines TRBV28 with TRBJ1-3; no clear D gene. Per germline, CDR1 MDHEN and CDR2 SYDVKM. Trimming shortened V by 6 bases and J by 0 bases, and 9 bases separated the two germline ends. The CDR3 spans 14 residues. CDR3 loop: CASRVPSSGNTIYF. CDR3 bases: TGTGCCAGCAGGGTCCCGAGCTCTGGAAACACCATATATTTT.

The rearrangement uses TRBV6-6 and TRBJ2-7, with D perhaps matching TRBD2 (6 bases). CDR1 and CDR2 from the germline V gene are MNHNY and SVGAGI (reference sequence). The CDR3 runs 13 residues. The V end was cut by 0 bases, the J end by 4 bases, with 7 bases between. CDR3 nucleotide sequence: TGTGCCAGCAGTTACTCGCGGGGATACGAGCAGTACTTC. Its translation: CASSYSRGYEQYF.

This clone has just one count. The chain has TRBV28 and TRBJ2-1; 8 positions agree with TRBD2. With V trimmed by 6 bases and J by 8 bases, 12 bases remained unmatched. Germline assignment: CDR1 MDHEN and CDR2 SYDVKM. The CDR3 loop spans 15 amino acids. CDR3 sequence reads: CASRHSGSRFHEQFF. The CDR3 DNA follows: TGTGCCAGCAGGCACAGCGGGAGTCGATTCCATGAGCAGTTCTTC.

The rearrangement joins TRBV28 to TRBJ1-1, with 7 bases lining up with TRBD1. The V segment lost 3 bases and the J segment 4 bases; nucleotides outside the gene matches: 5. This CDR3 contains 14 residues. CDR1 is MDHEN and CDR2 is SYDVKM in the germline V gene. The CDR3 loop reads CASSLGRGFTEAFF. The CDR3 DNA reads TGTGCCAGCAGTTTGGGCAGGGGGTTCACTGAAGCTTTCTTT.

The chain links TRBV5-6 to TRBJ2-3; D is undetermined. The CDR3 sequence is 16 residues long. Deletions cut 6 bases from V and 2 bases from J, with 19 bases between. Germline V gene data show CDR1 as SGHDT and CDR2 as YYEEEE. CDR3 in amino acids: CASTLEYRALTDTQYF. DNA of the CDR3: TGTGCCAGCACCTTAGAATACAGAGCCCTCACAGATACGCAGTATTTT. The complete variable domain, with remaining parts taken from reference TRBV5-6 and TRBJ2-3, reads DAGVTQSPTHLIKTRGQQVTLRCSPKSGHDTVSWYQQALGQGPQFIFQYYEEEERQRGNFPDRFSGHQFPNYSSELNVNALLLGDSALYLCASTLEYRALTDTQYFGPGTRLTVL.

The rearrangement links TRBV6-2 or TRBV6-3 to TRBJ2-7; TRBD1 matches at 7 bases. The CDR3 totals 12 residues. Germline loops: CDR1 MNHEY, CDR2 SVGEGT. Trimming cost V 5 bases and J 4 bases; bases outside gene matches: 2. CDR3 loop: CASSRQGYEQYF. The CDR3 nucleotides are TGTGCCAGCAGTAGACAGGGATACGAGCAGTACTTC.

The chain carries TRBV20-1 and TRBJ2-7, with D hard to call. The V end lost 3 bases, the J end lost 7 bases, and 22 bases lay between the germline ends. The CDR3 has 15 residues. Germline CDR1 reads DFQATT; CDR2 reads SNEGSKA (reference sequence). The CDR3 spells CSASLQAGRNGEQYF. CDR3 nucleotides: TGCAGTGCTAGTCTCCAGGCAGGCCGCAACGGAGAGCAGTACTTC.

The gene calls are TRBV27 and TRBJ2-7; tentatively, D is TRBD2 (6 bases). Trimming took 6 bases from V and 6 from J, leaving 18 bases between them. The CDR3 sequence is 14 residues long. Germline CDR1 MNHEY, CDR2 SMNVEV (reference sequence). CDR3 sequence: CASRFRRDMGEQYF. The CDR3 DNA is TGTGCCAGCAGGTTTAGGCGGGATATGGGCGAGCAGTACTTC.

The V gene is TRBV5-1, the J gene TRBJ1-5, with no clear D. CDR3 length: 13 amino acids. V shed 4 bases and J shed 0 bases, with 5 bases lying between them. CDR1 and CDR2 from the germline V gene are SGHRS and YFSETQ. CDR3 bases: TGCGCCAGCAGCAGAGGTAGCAATCAGCCCCAGCATTTT. Amino acids: CASSRGSNQPQHF.

V usage is TRBV6-5 and J usage is TRBJ1-1; tentative D call: TRBD1 (5 bases). V shed 1 base and J shed 2 bases, with 11 bases lying between them. CDR1 and CDR2 from the germline V gene are MNHEY and SVGAGI. This CDR3 region has 15 residues. For the CDR3, the DNA is TGTGCCAGCAGTTACTGGGGGAGGGCCAACACTGAAGCTTTCTTT. It translates to CASSYWGRANTEAFF.

J is TRBJ2-7 and V is TRBV3-1 (or the pseudogene TRBV3-2), with a possible D match to TRBD2 (7 bases). Germline lookup yields CDR1 LGHDT and CDR2 YNNKEL (reference sequence). The CDR3 consists of 15 residues. Trimming shortened V by 4 bases and J by 2 bases, and 15 bases separated the two germline ends. The CDR3 bases are TGTGCCAGCAGCCGGGGTGGAGGGGGGGCCTACGAGCAGTACTTC. Its protein product is CASSRGGGGAYEQYF.

V usage is TRBV3-1 (or the pseudogene TRBV3-2) and J usage is TRBJ1-5, with 9 bases fitting TRBD1. Per germline, CDR1 LGHDT and CDR2 YNNKEL (reference sequence). The length of the CDR3 is 15 residues. Trimming took 4 bases from V and 6 from J; bases not matched to a gene: 7. For the CDR3, the DNA is TGTGCCAGCAGCCGTACTACAGGGGGCTCTCAGCCCCAGCATTTT. It codes for CASSRTTGGSQPQHF.

The chain recombines TRBV28 with TRBJ2-2; 12 nucleotides align to TRBD2. The V gene end was trimmed by 3 bases and the J gene end by 4 bases; junction bases not matched to a gene: 9. Germline V gene sequence: CDR1 MDHEN, CDR2 SYDVKM. This CDR3 contains 18 residues. The chain's CDR3 is CASSFRASGRVGTGELFF. CDR3 DNA: TGTGCCAGCAGTTTTCGGGCTAGCGGGAGGGTGGGCACCGGGGAGCTGTTTTTT. The full variable domain, rest sourced from reference TRBV28 and TRBJ2-2, is DVKVTQSSRYLVKRTGEKVFLECVQDMDHENMFWYRQDPGLGLRLIYFSYDVKMKEKGDIPEGYSVSREKKERFSLILESASTNQTSMYLCASSFRASGRVGTGELFFGEGSRLTVL.

The V and J genes are TRBV7-8 and TRBJ2-3; a weak D match, TRBD2 (5 bases). Germline assignment: CDR1 SGHVS and CDR2 FQNEAQ. Trimming removed 3 bases at V and 3 bases at J, with 7 bases between. The CDR3 runs 13 residues. The CDR3 here is CASSFPGTDTQYF. In nucleotides, the CDR3 is TGTGCCAGCAGCTTTCCGGGAACAGATACGCAGTATTTT.

This chain joins TRBV7-9 and TRBJ1-1, with D uncertain. The CDR3 runs 15 residues. CDR1 SEHNR and CDR2 FQNEAQ come from the germline V gene (reference sequence). Trimming left V 3 bases short and J 0 bases short, with 11 bases between. CDR3 amino acids: CASSLEYLVNTEAFF. The DNA for the CDR3 is TGTGCCAGCAGCTTGGAGTATTTGGTGAACACTGAAGCTTTCTTT.

The V call is TRBV5-1, the J call TRBJ2-1; D is unclear. In germline, CDR1 is SGHRS, CDR2 YFSETQ. V shed 5 bases and J shed 4 bases, with 10 bases lying between them. This CDR3 region has 13 residues. The DNA for the CDR3 is TGCGCCAGCAGAGTTTACGGTTACAATGAGCAGTTCTTC. Protein sequence: CASRVYGYNEQFF.

The rearrangement uses TRBV5-5 and TRBJ2-7, with D perhaps matching TRBD1 (6 bases). Germline lookup yields CDR1 SGHKS and CDR2 YYEKEE (reference sequence). Trimming pared 4 bases from V and 7 bases from J, leaving 18 bases between. The CDR3 contains 14 residues. In DNA, the CDR3 is TGTGCCAGCAGCCCTCGAGGACAGCCCTGGGAGCAGTACTTC. This codes for CASSPRGQPWEQYF.

For the CDR3, the DNA is TGTGCCTGGAGTGTACATGAGACCCAGTACTTC. This translates into CAWSVHETQYF. This chain joins TRBV30 and TRBJ2-5; D gene ambiguous. Trimming left V 0 bases short and J 5 bases short, with 4 bases between. The CDR3 is made up of 11 amino acids. Germline lookup yields CDR1 GTSNPN and CDR2 SVGIG (reference sequence).

This clone was observed a single time. The chain carries TRBV6-1 and TRBJ2-3, with 11 bases that match TRBD2. V shed 4 bases, J shed 6 bases, and the junction held 9 bases outside the gene matches. The CDR3 runs to 16 residues. The V gene's germline CDR1 is MNHNS and CDR2 SASEGT. CDR3 in amino acids: CASSGLAGRGIDTQYF. CDR3 DNA: TGTGCCAGCAGTGGACTAGCGGGACGGGGCATTGATACGCAGTATTTT.

The rearrangement uses TRBV11-1 and TRBJ2-7; TRBD2 matches at 8 bases. The CDR3 totals 15 residues. With 4 bases clipped from V and 2 bases from J, the junction kept 7 bases outside the gene matches. Germline V gene data show CDR1 as SGHAT and CDR2 as FQDESV (reference sequence). The CDR3 nucleotides read TGTGCCAGCAGCTCTCTTAGCGGGATTCCCTACGAGCAGTACTTC. It codes for CASSSLSGIPYEQYF. Using reference TRBV11-1 and TRBJ2-7 for the parts outside the CDR3, the full variable domain is EAEVAQSPRYKITEKSQAVAFWCDPISGHATLYWYRQILGQGPELLVQFQDESVVDDSQLPKDRFSAERLKGVDSTLKIQPAELGDSAMYLCASSSLSGIPYEQYFGPGTRLTVT.